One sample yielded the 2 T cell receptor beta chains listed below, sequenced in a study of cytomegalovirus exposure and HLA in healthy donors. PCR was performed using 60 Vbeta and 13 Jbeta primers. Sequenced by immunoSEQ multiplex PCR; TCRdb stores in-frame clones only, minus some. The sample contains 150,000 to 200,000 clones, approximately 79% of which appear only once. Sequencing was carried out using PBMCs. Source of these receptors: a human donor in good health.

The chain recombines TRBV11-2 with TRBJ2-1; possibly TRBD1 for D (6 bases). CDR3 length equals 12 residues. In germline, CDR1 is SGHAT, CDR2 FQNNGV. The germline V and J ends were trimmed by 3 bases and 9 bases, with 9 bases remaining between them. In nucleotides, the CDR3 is TGTGCCAGCAGCTTCACAGGGTCTGAGCAGTTCTTC. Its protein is CASSFTGSEQFF.

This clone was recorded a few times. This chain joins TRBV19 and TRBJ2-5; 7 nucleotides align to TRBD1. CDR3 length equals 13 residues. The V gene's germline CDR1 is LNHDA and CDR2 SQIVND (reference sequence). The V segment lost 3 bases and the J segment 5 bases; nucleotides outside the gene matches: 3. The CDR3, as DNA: TGTGCCAGTAGTATCGAGGGGGCTGAGACCCAGTACTTC. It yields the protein CASSIEGAETQYF.